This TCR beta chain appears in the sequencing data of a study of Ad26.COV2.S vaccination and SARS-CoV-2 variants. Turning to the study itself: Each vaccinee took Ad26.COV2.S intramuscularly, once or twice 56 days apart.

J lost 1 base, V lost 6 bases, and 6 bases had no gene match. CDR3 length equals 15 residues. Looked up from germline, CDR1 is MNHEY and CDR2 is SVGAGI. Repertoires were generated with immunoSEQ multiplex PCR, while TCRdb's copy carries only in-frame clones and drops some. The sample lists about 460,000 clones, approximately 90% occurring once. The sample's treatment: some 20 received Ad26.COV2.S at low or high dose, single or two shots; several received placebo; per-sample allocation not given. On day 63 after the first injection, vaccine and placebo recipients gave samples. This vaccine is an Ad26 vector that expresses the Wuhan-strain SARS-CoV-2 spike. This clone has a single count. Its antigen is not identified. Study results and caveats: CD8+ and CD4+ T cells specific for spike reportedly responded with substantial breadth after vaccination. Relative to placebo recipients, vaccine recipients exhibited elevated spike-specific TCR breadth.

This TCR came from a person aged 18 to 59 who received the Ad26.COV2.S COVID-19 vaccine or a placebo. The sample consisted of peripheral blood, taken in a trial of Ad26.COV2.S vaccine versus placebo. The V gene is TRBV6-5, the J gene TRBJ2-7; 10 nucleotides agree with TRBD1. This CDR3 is CASRLGTGESYEQYF. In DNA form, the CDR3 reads TGTGCCAGCAGACTAGGGACAGGGGAGTCCTACGAGCAGTACTTC.